These T cell receptor beta chains were read from a single sample in a study of read filtering for tumor transcriptome and immune sequencing. TCRdb reprocessed the reads via MiXCR and lists one record per CDR3 protein. The sample consists of around 29,000 distinct CDR3 sequences, around 15% of them appearing once. Material for sequencing was a population of CD138-negative cells sorted from bone marrow. These receptors were collected from a donor at least 40 years old with multiple myeloma. Each CDR3 is given with its conserved first and last residue. The order of the fields is V gene, J gene, clone size, D gene, CDR3 protein, CDR3 DNA. A D gene is named only where the DNA matches it firmly. Not all rows give a size; the values are once, few, many and, for expanded clones, a class.

V gene: TRBV29-1
J gene: TRBJ1-1
clone size: few
D gene: .
CDR3 protein: CSVIPGTVNTEASF
CDR3 DNA: TGCAGCGTTATACCCGGGACGGTGAACACTGAAGCTTCCTTT

V gene: TRBV2
J gene: TRBJ2-5
clone size: many
D gene: .
CDR3 protein: CASSLSGRETQYF
CDR3 DNA: TGTGCCAGCAGCTTGTCAGGACGGGAGACCCAGTACTTC

V gene: TRBV30
J gene: TRBJ1-3
clone size: many
D gene: .
CDR3 protein: CASPDRSSGNTIYF
CDR3 DNA: TGTGCCTCCCCAGACAGGAGCTCTGGAAACACCATATATTTT

V gene: TRBV19
J gene: TRBJ1-5
clone size: many
D gene: TRBD1
CDR3 protein: CASMGQGGNQPQHF
CDR3 DNA: TGTGCCAGTATGGGACAGGGCGGGAATCAGCCCCAGCATTTT

V gene: TRBV4-1
J gene: TRBJ1-5
clone size: few
D gene: .
CDR3 protein: CASSRYRDSNQPQHF
CDR3 DNA: TGCGCCAGCAGCCGATACAGGGATAGCAATCAGCCCCAGCATTTT

V gene: TRBV10-2
J gene: TRBJ1-1
clone size: many
D gene: .
CDR3 protein: CASSELAKNTEAFF
CDR3 DNA: TGCGCCAGCAGTGAGTTGGCCAAGAACACTGAAGCTTTCTTT

V gene: TRBV19
J gene: TRBJ2-1
clone size: .
D gene: .
CDR3 protein: CANSIGWNVQFF
CDR3 DNA: TGTGCCAATAGTATCGGGTGGAATGTGCAGTTCTTC

V gene: TRBV14
J gene: TRBJ2-1
clone size: many
D gene: .
CDR3 protein: CASSQVLSMGDRRQFF
CDR3 DNA: TGTGCCAGCAGCCAAGTTTTGAGTATGGGAGACAGAAGGCAGTTCTTC

V gene: TRBV7-9
J gene: TRBJ2-7
clone size: many
D gene: .
CDR3 protein: CASSPEGGPLYEQYF
CDR3 DNA: TGTGCCAGCAGCCCCGAGGGGGGGCCGTTATACGAGCAGTACTTC

V gene: TRBV10-3
J gene: TRBJ2-1
clone size: many
D gene: TRBD2
CDR3 protein: CAVSGRGNEQFF
CDR3 DNA: TGTGCCGTAAGCGGGAGGGGCAATGAGCAGTTCTTC

V gene: TRBV7-2
J gene: TRBJ1-1
clone size: many
D gene: .
CDR3 protein: CASTSNTEAFF
CDR3 DNA: TGTGCCAGCACCTCCAACACTGAAGCTTTCTTT

V gene: TRBV11-3
J gene: TRBJ2-3
clone size: many
D gene: .
CDR3 protein: CASSLFGDTQYF
CDR3 DNA: TGTGCCAGCAGCTTATTTGGAGATACGCAGTATTTT

V gene: TRBV10-3
J gene: TRBJ2-5
clone size: many
D gene: .
CDR3 protein: CAISAGQNQETQYF
CDR3 DNA: TGTGCCATCAGCGCGGGACAGAACCAAGAGACCCAGTACTTC

V gene: TRBV11-2
J gene: TRBJ2-7
clone size: many
D gene: .
CDR3 protein: CASSLDNYEQYF
CDR3 DNA: TGTGCCAGCAGCCTCGACAACTACGAGCAGTACTTC

V gene: TRBV7-9
J gene: TRBJ1-1
clone size: many
D gene: .
CDR3 protein: CASEGGGWEAFF
CDR3 DNA: TGTGCCAGCGAGGGGGGGGGCTGGGAGGCTTTCTTT

V gene: TRBV18
J gene: TRBJ2-7
clone size: many
D gene: .
CDR3 protein: CASSPQGGYEQYF
CDR3 DNA: TGTGCCAGCTCACCTCAAGGCGGGTACGAGCAGTACTTC

V gene: TRBV29-1
J gene: TRBJ2-2
clone size: many
D gene: TRBD2
CDR3 protein: CSARTSGTGELFF
CDR3 DNA: TGCAGCGCTCGGACTAGCGGAACCGGGGAGCTGTTTTTT

V gene: TRBV28
J gene: TRBJ2-7
clone size: many
D gene: TRBD2
CDR3 protein: CASSSPAGEGEQYF
CDR3 DNA: TGTGCCAGCAGCAGTCCAGCGGGAGAGGGCGAGCAGTACTTC

V gene: TRBV29-1
J gene: TRBJ1-2
clone size: few
D gene: .
CDR3 protein: CSVEIAYLYGYTF
CDR3 DNA: TGCAGCGTTGAAATCGCTTACCTCTATGGCTACACCTTC

V gene: TRBV15
J gene: TRBJ1-5
clone size: many
D gene: TRBD1
CDR3 protein: CATSRTRDRGYISNQPQHF
CDR3 DNA: TGTGCCACCAGCAGAACCCGGGACAGGGGCTATATTAGCAATCAGCCCCAGCATTTT

V gene: TRBV9
J gene: TRBJ2-1
clone size: .
D gene: .
CDR3 protein: CASSVAGEPSPYNEQLF
CDR3 DNA: TGTGCCAGCAGCGTAGCGGGGGAACCCAGCCCCTACAATGAGCAGCTCTTC

V gene: TRBV28
J gene: TRBJ2-3
clone size: many
D gene: .
CDR3 protein: CASSLNGRTDTQYF
CDR3 DNA: TGTGCCAGCAGTTTAAACGGCCGCACAGATACGCAGTATTTT

V gene: TRBV13
J gene: TRBJ2-7
clone size: many
D gene: TRBD1
CDR3 protein: CASSSGQGAGEQYF
CDR3 DNA: TGTGCCAGCAGCTCTGGACAGGGGGCGGGTGAGCAGTACTTC

V gene: TRBV20-1
J gene: TRBJ2-7
clone size: many
D gene: TRBD2
CDR3 protein: CSARGRLAGVDEQYF
CDR3 DNA: TGCAGTGCCCGCGGGAGACTAGCGGGAGTTGACGAGCAGTACTTC

V gene: TRBV13
J gene: TRBJ2-1
clone size: many
D gene: TRBD1
CDR3 protein: CASSPQGRWGNEQFF
CDR3 DNA: TGTGCCAGCAGCCCACAGGGGCGATGGGGCAATGAGCAGTTCTTC

V gene: TRBV7-8
J gene: TRBJ2-3
clone size: few
D gene: TRBD2
CDR3 protein: CASSLGLAGEWTSTDMQYF
CDR3 DNA: TGTGCCAGCAGCTTAGGACTAGCGGGAGAATGGACTAGCACAGATATGCAGTATTTT

V gene: TRBV3-1
J gene: TRBJ2-7
clone size: few
D gene: .
CDR3 protein: CASSQDWYGSYEQYF
CDR3 DNA: TGTGCCAGCAGCCAAGATTGGTACGGGAGCTACGAGCAGTACTTC

V gene: TRBV5-1
J gene: TRBJ2-1
clone size: many
D gene: .
CDR3 protein: CASSLMGEGGNEQFF
CDR3 DNA: TGCGCCAGCAGCCTGATGGGGGAGGGGGGGAATGAGCAGTTCTTC

V gene: TRBV28
J gene: TRBJ2-6
clone size: .
D gene: TRBD2
CDR3 protein: CASAGGSGANVLTF
CDR3 DNA: TGTGCCAGCGCGGGAGGTTCTGGGGCCAACGTCCTGACTTTC